The source of this T cell receptor (beta chain) is a study of blood T cell repertoires in COVID-19. Study context: Material from acute and convalescent COVID-19 was sourced from the United States, Italy and Spain. PBMCs, B-cell-depleted T cells, or T cells were the source of the cDNA or gDNA that made up the material.

This clone has just one count. As processed by the authors: By means of reference gene primer amplification, nucleated cell counts were estimated. Sequenced by immunoSEQ multiplex PCR; TCRdb stores in-frame clones only, minus some. That table gives V, J and clone size, and the DNA gave D and trimming. The sample yields 150,000 or so clones, about nine tenths seen once. The length of the CDR3 is 13 residues. The V end was cut by 7 bases, the J end by 5 bases, with 11 bases between. CDR1 MNHEY and CDR2 SVGAGI come from the germline V gene. The sequencing sample was made of peripheral blood. The gene calls are TRBV6-5 and TRBJ2-2; no definite D call. This sequence was found in a human donor in a cohort sampled during active COVID-19. The CDR3 sequence: CASTLSRTGELFF. CDR3 coding DNA: TGTGCCAGCACTCTTAGTCGGACCGGGGAGCTGTTTTTT.